The clone carrying this TCR beta chain was detected a few times. Its matching antigen is unknown. This entry comes from a study of cytomegalovirus exposure and HLA in healthy donors. Germline CDR1 and CDR2: LNHNV and YYDKDF (reference sequence). The CDR3 is 13 amino acids. V was clipped by 5 bases and J by 7 bases; unmatched bases: 5. Regarding the study as a whole: Presence/absence analyses treated sequencing depth as roughly uniform across donors. Immune exposure was documented only through CMV serostatus.

Researchers ran the PCR with 60 Vbeta and 13 Jbeta primers. In the original processing: The authors later counted about 80 million unique TCR beta chains, 9.5 million to 13 million of them shared. TCRdb's copy holds only in-frame clones and misses some; the assay was immunoSEQ multiplex PCR. V and J calls and clone size follow that table, whereas D and trimming were derived from the DNA. The data show roughly 180,000 clones, about 82% seen once. The genes are TRBV15 and TRBJ1-2, with 9 nucleotides matching TRBD1. The TCR comes from a woman aged 25 to 45 in good health and CMV-seronegative. The sample was PBMCs. The CDR3 coding sequence is TGTGCCACCAGCCGGACAGGGGAAGGTGGCTACACCTTC. This translates into CATSRTGEGGYTF.